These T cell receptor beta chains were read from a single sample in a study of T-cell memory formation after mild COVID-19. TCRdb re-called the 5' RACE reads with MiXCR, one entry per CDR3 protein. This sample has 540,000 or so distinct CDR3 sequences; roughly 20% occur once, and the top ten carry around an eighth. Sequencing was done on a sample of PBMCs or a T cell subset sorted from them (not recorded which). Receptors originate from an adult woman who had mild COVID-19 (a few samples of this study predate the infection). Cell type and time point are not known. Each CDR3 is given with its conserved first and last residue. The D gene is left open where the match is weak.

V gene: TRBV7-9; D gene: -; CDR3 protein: CASSLGFGFNQPQHF
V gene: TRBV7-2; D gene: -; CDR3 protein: CASSSLGALMGKLFF
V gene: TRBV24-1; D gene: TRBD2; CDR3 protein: CATSDFSGRGSYEQYF
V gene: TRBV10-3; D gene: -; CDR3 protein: CAISESGIGETQYF
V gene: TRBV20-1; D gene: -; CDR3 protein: CSASRGNEQYF
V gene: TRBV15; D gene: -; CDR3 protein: CATSRDGGALADTQYF
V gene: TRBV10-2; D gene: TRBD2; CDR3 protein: CASSELAGKQFF
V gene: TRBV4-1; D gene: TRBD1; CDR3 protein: CASSQEGQGGYEQYF
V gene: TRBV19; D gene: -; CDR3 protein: CASSIYMGGRNTEAFF
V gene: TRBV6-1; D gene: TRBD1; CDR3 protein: CASSRDSPGLKNIQYF
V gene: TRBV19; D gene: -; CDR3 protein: CASSEVRGSYNEQFF
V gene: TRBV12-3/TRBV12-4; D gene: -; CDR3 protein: CASSSNTGRVGYTF
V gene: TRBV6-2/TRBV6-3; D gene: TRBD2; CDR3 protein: CASSYSRGRSGKFEQYF
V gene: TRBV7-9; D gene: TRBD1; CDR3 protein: CASSTEGQSYEQYF
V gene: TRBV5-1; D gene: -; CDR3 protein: CASSLNGGEGYGYTF
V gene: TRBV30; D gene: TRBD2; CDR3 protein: CAWSPGTSRKTQYF
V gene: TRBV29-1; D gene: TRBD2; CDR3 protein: CSVERGAGRSYNEQFF
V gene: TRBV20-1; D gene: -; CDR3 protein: CSARDPPRAEAFF
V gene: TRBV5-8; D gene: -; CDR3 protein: CASSLAPWADTQYF
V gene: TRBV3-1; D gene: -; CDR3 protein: CASSQVQGEQFF